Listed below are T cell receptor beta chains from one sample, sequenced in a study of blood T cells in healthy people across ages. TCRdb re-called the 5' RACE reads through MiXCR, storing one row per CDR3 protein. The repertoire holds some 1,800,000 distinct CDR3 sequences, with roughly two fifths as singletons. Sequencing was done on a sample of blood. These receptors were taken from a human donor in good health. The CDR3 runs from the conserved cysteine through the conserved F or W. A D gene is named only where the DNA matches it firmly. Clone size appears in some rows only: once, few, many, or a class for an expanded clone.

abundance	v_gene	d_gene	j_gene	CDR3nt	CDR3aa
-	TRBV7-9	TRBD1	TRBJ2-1	TGTGCCAGCAGCTCCGAAAACCATTTCAGGGGGCTCTCCTACAATGAGCAGTTCTTC	CASSSENHFRGLSYNEQFF
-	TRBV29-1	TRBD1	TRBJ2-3	TGCAGCGTTGACGCAGGGGGCGCAGATACGCAGTATTTT	CSVDAGGADTQYF
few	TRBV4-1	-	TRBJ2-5	TGCGCCAGCAGCCAAGATGGGGCAGAAGAGACCCAGTACTTC	CASSQDGAEETQYF
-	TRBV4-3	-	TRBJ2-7	TGCGCCAGCAGCCAAGTTGGTGGAGACGAGCAGTACTTC	CASSQVGGDEQYF
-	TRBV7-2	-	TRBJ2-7	TGTGCCAGCAGCTTACGTTTCCTTGGATCTTCCTCCTACGAGCAGTACTTC	CASSLRFLGSSSYEQYF
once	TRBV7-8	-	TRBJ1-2	TGTGCCAGCAGCTTAACTCCTGGGCAGGGGCATGGCTACACCTTC	CASSLTPGQGHGYTF
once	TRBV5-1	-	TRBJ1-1	TGCGCCAGCAGCTTGCAGGGGCGAAGCACTGAAGCTTTCTTT	CASSLQGRSTEAFF
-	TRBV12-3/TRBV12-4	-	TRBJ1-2	TGTGCCAGCAGTCCCTCGACAGTCTATGGCTACACCTTC	CASSPSTVYGYTF
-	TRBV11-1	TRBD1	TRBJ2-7	TGTGCCAGCAGCTTAACTATGGGACAGTCCCCCTACGAGCAGTACTTC	CASSLTMGQSPYEQYF
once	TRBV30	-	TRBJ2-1	TGTGCCTGGAATCTGGTGGGGCCCAATGAGCAGTTCTTC	CAWNLVGPNEQFF
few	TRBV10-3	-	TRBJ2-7	TGTGCCATCAGTGAGGGGGAAATCTACTACGAGCAGTACTTC	CAISEGEIYYEQYF
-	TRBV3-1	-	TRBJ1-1	TGTGCCAGCAGCCATATGACTCAGACTACTGAAGCTTTCTTT	CASSHMTQTTEAFF
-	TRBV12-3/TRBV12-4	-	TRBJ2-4	TGTGCCAGCAGTGAAGTTAGCATTCAGGACTTC	CASSEVSIQDF
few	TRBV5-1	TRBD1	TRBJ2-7	TGCGCCAGCAGATGGGACAGGGGAAATTACGAGCAGTACTTC	CASRWDRGNYEQYF